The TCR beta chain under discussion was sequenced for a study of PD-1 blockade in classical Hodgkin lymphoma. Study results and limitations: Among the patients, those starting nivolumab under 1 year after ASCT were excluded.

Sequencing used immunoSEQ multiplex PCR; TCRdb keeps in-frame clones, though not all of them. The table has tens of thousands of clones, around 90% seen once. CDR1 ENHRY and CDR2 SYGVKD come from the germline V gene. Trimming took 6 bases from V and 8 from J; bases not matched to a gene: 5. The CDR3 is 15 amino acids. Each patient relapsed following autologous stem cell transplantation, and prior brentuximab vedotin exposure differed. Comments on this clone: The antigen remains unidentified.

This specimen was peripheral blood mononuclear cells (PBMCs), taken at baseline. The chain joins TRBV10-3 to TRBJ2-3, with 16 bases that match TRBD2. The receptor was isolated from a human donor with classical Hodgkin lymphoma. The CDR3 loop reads CAIRGTSGRAGTQYF. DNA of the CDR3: TGTGCCATCAGGGGGACTAGCGGGAGGGCGGGTACGCAGTATTTT.